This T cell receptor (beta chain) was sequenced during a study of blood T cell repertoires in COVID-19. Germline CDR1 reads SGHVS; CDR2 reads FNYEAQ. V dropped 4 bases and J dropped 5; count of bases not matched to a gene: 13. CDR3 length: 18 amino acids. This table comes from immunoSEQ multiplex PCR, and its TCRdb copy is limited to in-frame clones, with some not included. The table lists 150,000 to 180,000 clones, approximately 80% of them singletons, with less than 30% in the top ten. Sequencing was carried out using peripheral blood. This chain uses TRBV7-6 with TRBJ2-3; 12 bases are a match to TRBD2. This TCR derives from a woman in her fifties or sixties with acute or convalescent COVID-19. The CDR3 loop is CASSSQVASGGGRDTQYF. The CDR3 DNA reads TGTGCCAGCAGCTCCCAGGTGGCTAGCGGGGGGGGGAGAGATACGCAGTATTTT.